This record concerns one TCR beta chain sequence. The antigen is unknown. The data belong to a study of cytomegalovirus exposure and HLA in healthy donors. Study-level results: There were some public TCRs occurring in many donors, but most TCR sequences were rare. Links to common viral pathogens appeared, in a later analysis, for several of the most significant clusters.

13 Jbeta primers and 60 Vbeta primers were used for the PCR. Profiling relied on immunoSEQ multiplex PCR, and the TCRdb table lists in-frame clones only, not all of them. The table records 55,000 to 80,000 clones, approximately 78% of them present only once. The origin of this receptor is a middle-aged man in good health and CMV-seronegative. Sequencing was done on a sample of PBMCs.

The DNA of the CDR3 is TGTGCCAGCAGCGTCGGAGGCGGGAGGACAGATACGCAGTATTTT. This codes for CASSVGGGRTDTQYF. The chain is built from TRBV9 and TRBJ2-3, with TRBD2 matching 8 bases. The CDR3 spans 15 residues. Germline-derived CDR1 and CDR2 are SGDLS and YYNGEE. Losses at the gene ends were 2 bases for V and 3 bases for J; bases not matched to a gene: 5.